The 17 T cell receptor beta chains below come from one sample, sequenced in a study of cytomegalovirus exposure and HLA in healthy donors (dated by TCRdb to about 2017). The method behind the library was the immunoSEQ multiplex PCR assay. The multiplex PCR relied on a mix of 60 forward primers for TCR Vbeta segments and 13 reverse primers for TCR Jbeta segments. The source is immuneACCESS, and TCRdb retained only in-frame sequences with V and J called. Part of the clones is not carried over; for the studies checked, unresolved V genes explain less than half of this, and the remainder is unexplained. This sample holds approximately 60,000 clones; about four fifths were observed only once. The ten largest clonotypes hold around 1.7% of the sample. Sequencing was done on a sample of PBMCs. These receptors originate from a man in his forties in good health and CMV-seronegative.

The V and J genes are TRBV14 and TRBJ2-3; D unresolved. The germline V gene encodes CDR1 SGHDN and CDR2 FVKESK. V lost 1 base, J lost 6 bases, and 8 bases lay in between. The CDR3 covers 13 residues. CDR3 bases: TGTGCCAGCAGCCAAGCCGCGGCGGATACGCAGTATTTT. This codes for CASSQAAADTQYF.

This clone was counted a single time. The V gene is TRBV11-3, the J gene TRBJ2-7; TRBD1 matches at 10 bases. Trimming cost V 5 bases and J 4 bases; bases outside gene matches: 5. CDR1 is SGHNT and CDR2 is YENEEA in the germline V gene. This CDR3 spans 14 amino acids. In nucleotides, the CDR3 is TGTGCCAGCAGCCCCTCGGACAGGGGGTACGAGCAGTACTTC. It codes for CASSPSDRGYEQYF.

A note on this clone: This CDR3 is also generated by other DNA sequences in the sample. The chain joins TRBV18 to TRBJ1-5, with 7 nucleotides matching TRBD1. Germline values: CDR1 KGHSH, CDR2 LQKENI. This CDR3 region has 14 residues. The V segment lost 5 bases and the J segment 4 bases; nucleotides outside the gene matches: 5. Here the CDR3 reads CASSMTGLNQPQHF. In DNA form, the CDR3 reads TGTGCCAGCTCAATGACAGGGTTGAATCAGCCCCAGCATTTT.

V and J are TRBV5-6 and TRBJ2-3; 9 nucleotides agree with TRBD1. Germline V gene data show CDR1 as SGHDT and CDR2 as YYEEEE. Unmatched junction bases numbered 10, after V lost 4 bases and J lost 4 bases. The CDR3 spans 16 residues. CDR3 coding DNA: TGTGCCAGCAGCCCCTTCCGCCGACAGGGGGCAGATACGCAGTATTTT. Translating it yields CASSPFRRQGADTQYF. Looking up the rest from reference TRBV5-6 and TRBJ2-3 gives the full variable domain: DAGVTQSPTHLIKTRGQQVTLRCSPKSGHDTVSWYQQALGQGPQFIFQYYEEEERQRGNFPDRFSGHQFPNYSSELNVNALLLGDSALYLCASSPFRRQGADTQYFGPGTRLTVL.

V usage is TRBV5-5 and J usage is TRBJ1-2; no reliable D call. V was cut by 0 bases and J by 4 bases, with 7 bases left in between. The CDR3 consists of 13 residues. Germline CDR1 SGHKS, CDR2 YYEKEE (reference sequence). As DNA, the CDR3 is TGTGCCAGCAGCTTGGCCCCACTCTATGGCTACACCTTC. Amino acid sequence: CASSLAPLYGYTF.

This chain links TRBV6-6 with TRBJ2-1; 9 positions agree with TRBD1. With 5 bases clipped from V and 7 bases from J, the junction kept 9 bases outside the gene matches. Germline V gene lookup returns CDR1 MNHNY and CDR2 SVGAGI (reference sequence). The CDR3 is 15 amino acids. CDR3 residues: CASSRPGQGMNEQFF. The CDR3 region has the DNA TGTGCCAGCAGTCGACCGGGACAGGGTATGAATGAGCAGTTCTTC.

This rearrangement joins TRBV2 to TRBJ2-3, with 12 bases matching TRBD2. This CDR3 is built from 15 residues. The V segment lost 8 bases and the J segment 6 bases; nucleotides outside the gene matches: 9. Germline CDR1 and CDR2: SNHLY and FYNNEI. CDR3 DNA sequence: TGTGCCAGCCGCCTCCTAGCGGGGGGGCGGGATACGCAGTATTTT. Amino acid sequence: CASRLLAGGRDTQYF.

This chain links TRBV27 with TRBJ1-2, with 7 bases identical to TRBD1. CDR1 and CDR2 (germline): MNHEY, SMNVEV (reference sequence). Losses at the gene ends were 6 bases for V and 0 bases for J; bases not matched to a gene: 4. The CDR3 is made up of 14 amino acids. CDR3: CASRKQGPNYGYTF. The DNA of the CDR3 is TGTGCCAGCAGAAAACAGGGGCCTAACTATGGCTACACCTTC.

The chain combines TRBV19 with TRBJ2-7; 8 nucleotides line up with TRBD1. Trimming removed 5 bases from V and 5 bases from J; junction bases left unmatched: 8. In germline, CDR1 is LNHDA, CDR2 SQIVND (reference sequence). The CDR3 is 14 residues long. As DNA, the CDR3 is TGTGCCAGTAGTGCTTCCTTGGACAGGGACGAGCAGTACTTC. This translates into CASSASLDRDEQYF.

The chain recombines TRBV7-2 with TRBJ2-5; a possible D gene is TRBD1 (6 bases). Germline V gene sequence: CDR1 SGHTA, CDR2 FQGNSA. This CDR3 is built from 15 residues. V was cut by 2 bases and J by 5 bases, with 15 bases left in between. CDR3 in DNA: TGTGCCAGCAGCTTAAGATTAGGGGGTCGGGAGACCCAGTACTTC. Amino acids: CASSLRLGGRETQYF.

The chain couples TRBV7-2 to TRBJ1-4; a possible D gene is TRBD1 (6 bases). The V end lost 5 bases, the J end lost 10 bases, and 23 bases lay between the germline ends. The germline V gene has CDR1 SGHTA and CDR2 FQGNSA. The CDR3 consists of 16 residues. DNA of the CDR3: TGTGCCAGCAGCCAACTTATTCAGGGGAGTAATAGAAAACTGTTTTTT. Translated, it gives CASSQLIQGSNRKLFF.

J is TRBJ2-7 and V is TRBV12-5; perhaps TRBD2 as D (5 bases). V lost 2 bases to trimming and J lost 3 bases, with 11 bases between them. The germline gives CDR1 LGHNT, CDR2 FRNRAP. CDR3 size: 14 residues. For the CDR3, the DNA is TGTGCTAGTGGTTTGCTGGAAGAGGGCTACGAGCAGTACTTC. This gives the protein CASGLLEEGYEQYF.

This clone was seen once. V is TRBV19 and J is TRBJ2-2; 8 bases are shared with TRBD2. V gave up 2 bases and J gave up 5 bases; unmatched junction bases: 7. The CDR3 sequence is 16 residues long. Germline V CDR1 and CDR2: LNHDA, SQIVND (reference sequence). CDR3 amino acids: CASSISGLGNTGELFF. The CDR3 DNA sequence: TGTGCCAGTAGTATATCGGGACTAGGAAATACCGGGGAGCTGTTTTTT.

V and J are TRBV10-1 and TRBJ1-5, with D maybe TRBD1 (6 bases). The CDR3 is 18 amino acids. The germline V gene has CDR1 WNHNN and CDR2 SYGVQD (reference sequence). V shed 3 bases and J shed 2 bases, with 20 bases lying between them. The CDR3, as DNA: TGCGCCAGCAGTGAAGGCAGGGGAGTCTTAAGTGGCAATCAGCCCCAGCATTTT. This translates into CASSEGRGVLSGNQPQHF.

The rearrangement uses TRBV15 and TRBJ1-5; D remains ambiguous. V was shortened by 2 bases and J by 10 bases, with 9 bases between the two germline ends. Germline V gives CDR1 LNHNV, CDR2 YYDKDF (reference sequence). CDR3 length equals 12 residues. The CDR3 sequence is CATSRQAQPQHF. CDR3 in DNA: TGTGCCACCAGCAGACAGGCCCAACCCCAGCATTTT. Full variable domain (rest looked up from reference TRBV15 and TRBJ1-5): DAMVIQNPRYQVTQFGKPVTLSCSQTLNHNVMYWYQQKSSQAPKLLFHYYDKDFNNEADTPDNFQSRRPNTSFCFLDIRSPGLGDTAMYLCATSRQAQPQHFGDGTRLSIL.

The chain employs TRBV6-5 and TRBJ2-6; 7 bases are shared with TRBD1. V lost 4 bases and J lost 4; bases outside the gene matches: 7. There are 16 residues in the CDR3. CDR1 is MNHEY and CDR2 is SVGAGI in the germline V gene. CDR3 region: CASSSDGTAGANVLTF. In nucleotides, the CDR3 is TGTGCCAGCAGTTCCGACGGGACAGCCGGGGCCAACGTCCTGACTTTC.

The chain recombines TRBV6-6 with TRBJ1-1; D call uncertain. Deletions cut 0 bases from V and 6 bases from J, with 8 bases between. The CDR3 sequence is 13 residues long. Germline CDR1 MNHNY, CDR2 SVGAGI (reference sequence). The chain's CDR3 is CASSYSVESEAFF. In DNA form, the CDR3 reads TGTGCCAGCAGTTACTCGGTGGAGTCTGAAGCTTTCTTT.